This section outlines one T cell receptor (beta chain) sequence together with its context. These data originate in a study of cytomegalovirus exposure and HLA in healthy donors. Study-wide context: Both the roughly 120 validation repertoires and the roughly 640 first-cohort repertoires used the same platform, as reported by a later analysis.

The CDR3 totals 11 residues. The V gene lost 8 bases and the J gene lost 7 bases, with 9 bases spanning the gap. Germline CDR1 reads LNHDA; CDR2 reads SQIVND (reference sequence). Data came from immunoSEQ multiplex PCR; TCRdb stores just in-frame clones and leaves some out. Found here are approximately 140,000 clones, roughly 88% of them singletons; the top ten hold about 7.9%. The sample taken for sequencing was PBMCs. The chain is built from TRBV19 and TRBJ2-1; D remains unclear. The receptor comes from a woman under 30 in good health and CMV-seropositive. CDR3 region: CASLSVNEQFF. The CDR3, as DNA: TGTGCCAGTCTTTCAGTGAATGAGCAGTTCTTC.